A single sample gave rise to the 29 T cell receptor beta chains below, sequenced in a study of cytomegalovirus exposure and HLA in healthy donors. The PCR had 60 Vbeta and 13 Jbeta primers. TCRdb keeps only in-frame clones here, not all; method: immunoSEQ multiplex PCR. The top ten clones hold 1.8% of a sample with approximately 220,000 clones, roughly 70% of them seen once. Sequenced material: PBMCs. All receptors come from a woman in her thirties in good health and CMV-seronegative.

V and J are TRBV27 and TRBJ2-1; the D gene is possibly TRBD2 (6 bases). V was shortened by 5 bases and J by 2 bases, with 13 bases between the two germline ends. Germline V gives CDR1 MNHEY, CDR2 SMNVEV (reference sequence). The CDR3 is made up of 15 amino acids. The CDR3 here is CASSPLERAYNEQFF. The CDR3 DNA reads as TGTGCCAGCAGTCCTCTTGAGCGGGCCTACAATGAGCAGTTCTTC.

This chain connects TRBV27 to TRBJ1-1, with D maybe TRBD1 (6 bases). V dropped 0 bases and J dropped 5 bases, with 7 bases sitting between them. Germline V gene sequence: CDR1 MNHEY, CDR2 SMNVEV (reference sequence). The CDR3 spans 13 residues. CDR3 in DNA: TGTGCCAGCAGTTTATCGGGGACAACTGAAGCTTTCTTT. It codes for CASSLSGTTEAFF.

This chain links TRBV5-8 with TRBJ2-1, with a tentative D call TRBD2 (6 bases). Per germline, CDR1 SGHTS and CDR2 YDEGEE. CDR3 length equals 15 residues. V was shortened by 6 bases and J by 2 bases, with 15 bases between the two germline ends. CDR3 bases: TGTGCCAGCACCGTCGGGGGTTTCGCCTACAATGAGCAGTTCTTC. Translated: CASTVGGFAYNEQFF.

The J gene is TRBJ2-1, the V gene TRBV6-1; 8 positions agree with TRBD2. This CDR3 has 15 amino acids. Germline V gene sequence: CDR1 MNHNS, CDR2 SASEGT. The V segment lost 5 bases and the J segment 7 bases; nucleotides outside the gene matches: 10. The CDR3 region is CASSTYGLAVNEQFF. The CDR3 DNA reads as TGTGCCAGCAGTACGTACGGACTAGCTGTGAATGAGCAGTTCTTC.

This clone has just one count. The CDR3 ends on some other residue instead of the conserved phenylalanine or tryptophan, so this is likely a read error. The rearrangement links TRBV30 to TRBJ1-6, with D perhaps matching TRBD1 (5 bases). CDR1 is GTSNPN and CDR2 is SVGIG in the germline V gene (reference sequence). Trimming took 0 bases from V and 5 from J, leaving 8 bases between them. This CDR3 region has 14 residues. CDR3 residues: CAWSVTVDNSPLHL. The DNA for the CDR3 is TGTGCCTGGAGTGTGACAGTAGATAATTCACCCCTCCACCTT.

The table lists this clone with a count of one. V gene TRBV7-2 combines with J gene TRBJ2-7, with D possibly TRBD1 on 5 matching bases. The V end was cut by 1 base, the J end by 3 bases, with 10 bases between. This CDR3 is 14 amino acids long. CDR1 SGHTA and CDR2 FQGNSA come from the germline V gene. CDR3 DNA: TGTGCCAGCAGCTTAGGTGCACAGGTCTACGAGCAGTACTTC. This gives the protein CASSLGAQVYEQYF. Using reference TRBV7-2 and TRBJ2-7 for the parts outside the CDR3, the full variable domain is GAGVSQSPSNKVTEKGKDVELRCDPISGHTALYWYRQSLGQGLEFLIYFQGNSAPDKSGLPSDRFSAERTGGSVSTLTIQRTQQEDSAVYLCASSLGAQVYEQYFGPGTRLTVT.

Concerning this clone: The junction and the germline gene differ at one end; a read error may be behind it. V and J are TRBV7-9 and TRBJ1-1, with D unresolved. Per germline, CDR1 SEHNR and CDR2 FQNEAQ (reference sequence). The CDR3 totals 14 residues. CDR3 DNA sequence: TGTTCCAGCAGCTTACCCGCGGCGACCCCTGAAGCTTTCTTT. Translation: CSSSLPAATPEAFF.

This clone was picked up a small number of times. This rearrangement joins TRBV5-4 to TRBJ2-1; TRBD1 matches 10 bases. Germline CDR1 is SGHNT and CDR2 is YYREEE (reference sequence). With 4 bases clipped from V and 8 bases from J, the junction kept 3 bases outside the gene matches. The CDR3 runs 13 residues. DNA of the CDR3: TGTGCCAGCAGCCACGGGACAGGGGATGAGCAGTTCTTC. Its protein product is CASSHGTGDEQFF. The variable domain in full, with the rest retrieved from reference TRBV5-4 and TRBJ2-1, is ETGVTQSPTHLIKTRGQQVTLRCSSQSGHNTVSWYQQALGQGPQFIFQYYREEENGRGNFPPRFSGLQFPNYSSELNVNALELDDSALYLCASSHGTGDEQFFGPGTRLTVL.

The chain has TRBV13 and TRBJ2-7; maybe TRBD2 (5 bases). Germline assignment: CDR1 PRHDT and CDR2 FYEKMQ (reference sequence). This CDR3 region has 15 residues. Between the trimmed V and J ends, which lost 0 bases and 0 bases, there was a span of 9 bases. CDR3 in amino acids: CASSLGRRSSYEQYF. CDR3 nucleotide sequence: TGTGCCAGCAGCTTAGGTCGGAGGAGCTCCTACGAGCAGTACTTC.

The chain uses TRBV7-3 and TRBJ2-7; D is possibly TRBD1 (7 bases). V lost 6 bases, J lost 1 base, and 22 bases lay in between. Germline V gene sequence: CDR1 SGHTA, CDR2 FQGTGA. The CDR3 has 17 amino acids. The CDR3 reads CASSRPGGQLKSYEQYF. CDR3 coding DNA: TGTGCCAGCAGTAGGCCCGGGGGACAGCTAAAATCCTACGAGCAGTACTTC.

The chain is built from TRBV29-1 and TRBJ2-1; 8 bases align to TRBD2. V shed 8 bases and J 7 bases; nucleotides not matched to a gene: 13. The CDR3 sequence is 14 residues long. Germline CDR1 reads SQVTM; CDR2 reads ANQGSEA. CDR3: CSHLSGLAGNEQFF. CDR3 bases: TGCAGCCACCTTAGCGGGCTAGCGGGTAATGAGCAGTTCTTC.

This clone occurred once. This chain links TRBV29-1 with TRBJ2-7; TRBD1 agrees at 8 bases. Germline loops: CDR1 SQVTM, CDR2 ANQGSEA. This CDR3 has 13 amino acids. J was trimmed by 7 bases and V by 1 base; bases with no gene match: 6. CDR3 loop: CSVEGTGRREQYF. The CDR3 coding sequence is TGCAGCGTTGAAGGGACAGGGCGTCGGGAGCAGTACTTC.

This sequence joins TRBV27 and TRBJ1-1, with TRBD1 identical over 7 bases. Per the germline V gene, CDR1 is MNHEY and CDR2 is SMNVEV (reference sequence). This CDR3 is built from 15 residues. The V segment lost 3 bases and the J segment 6 bases; nucleotides outside the gene matches: 10. The CDR3 is CASSFTGQRRSEAFF. The DNA of the CDR3 is TGTGCCAGCAGTTTCACGGGACAGCGGCGGTCTGAAGCTTTCTTT.

The V and J genes are TRBV7-2 and TRBJ1-2; no firm D call. Trimming shortened V by 5 bases and J by 1 base, and 5 bases separated the two germline ends. The CDR3 covers 12 residues. Per germline, CDR1 SGHTA and CDR2 FQGNSA. The CDR3 DNA reads as TGTGCCAGCAGCCGGAGTAACTATGGCTACACCTTC. The encoded protein is CASSRSNYGYTF.

This chain joins TRBV7-9 and TRBJ1-1, with D maybe TRBD1 (5 bases). In germline, CDR1 is SEHNR, CDR2 FQNEAQ (reference sequence). V was clipped by 2 bases and J by 6 bases, with 10 bases between them. The CDR3 has 13 amino acids. The CDR3 here is CASSLWGGAEAFF. As DNA, the CDR3 is TGTGCCAGCAGCTTATGGGGGGGGGCTGAAGCTTTCTTT.

The chain is built from TRBV2 and TRBJ2-5; 7 bases map to TRBD2. The end of the DNA is better explained by TRBJ2-7, so the J call may be wrong. The CDR3 runs to 14 residues. CDR1 SNHLY and CDR2 FYNNEI come from the germline V gene. The CDR3 coding sequence is TGTGCCAGCGGTCTGGGAGGGCGTCTCTACGAGCAGTACTTC. Its protein is CASGLGGRLYEQYF.

The chain links TRBV27 to TRBJ2-5; D possibly corresponds to TRBD2 (5 bases). Germline CDR1 reads MNHEY; CDR2 reads SMNVEV (reference sequence). The CDR3 is 13 amino acids. V dropped 5 bases and J dropped 5 bases, with 12 bases sitting between them. The CDR3 reads CASSEGYGETQYF. The CDR3 coding sequence is TGTGCCAGCAGTGAGGGCTACGGGGAGACCCAGTACTTC.

The rearrangement uses TRBV19 and TRBJ2-7, with TRBD1 matching over 10 bases. J was trimmed by 4 bases and V by 5 bases; bases with no gene match: 2. Germline V gene lookup returns CDR1 LNHDA and CDR2 SQIVND (reference sequence). The CDR3 is 13 amino acids. Here the CDR3 reads CASSGQGEYEQYF. CDR3 bases: TGTGCCAGTAGTGGACAGGGGGAGTACGAGCAGTACTTC.

The genes are TRBV18 and TRBJ2-5; 13 bases align to TRBD2. The CDR3 length is 17 residues. V lost 6 bases, J lost 3 bases, and 10 bases stayed unmatched. The germline V gene encodes CDR1 KGHSH and CDR2 LQKENI. As DNA, the CDR3 is TGTGCCAGCTCTCGCAGACTAGCGGGGGGTGACGAAGAGACCCAGTACTTC. Translating gives CASSRRLAGGDEETQYF. Full variable domain (outside the CDR3, taken from reference TRBV18 and TRBJ2-5): NAGVMQNPRHLVRRRGQEARLRCSPMKGHSHVYWYRQLPEEGLKFMVYLQKENIIDESGMPKERFSAEFPKEGPSILRIQQVVRGDSAAYFCASSRRLAGGDEETQYFGPGTRLLVL.

V and J are TRBV7-8 and TRBJ1-2; the D is unclear. This CDR3 contains 14 residues. V was shortened by 5 bases and J by 0 bases, with 10 bases between the two germline ends. Germline lookup yields CDR1 SGHVS and CDR2 FQNEAQ. This CDR3 reads CASSPTETNYGYTF. CDR3 nucleotide sequence: TGTGCCAGCAGCCCCACAGAGACTAACTATGGCTACACCTTC.

The chain links TRBV5-1 to TRBJ1-5; D ambiguous. Trimming pared 4 bases from V and 0 bases from J, leaving 8 bases between. Germline V gives CDR1 SGHRS, CDR2 YFSETQ. This CDR3 spans 14 amino acids. The CDR3 DNA is TGCGCCAGCAGCCCAGACTTTAGCAATCAGCCCCAGCATTTT. Translation: CASSPDFSNQPQHF.

The chain is built from TRBV30 and TRBJ1-1; 7 nucleotides agree with TRBD1. The CDR3 is 17 residues long. The trim removed 3 bases at V and 2 bases at J, leaving 15 bases unmatched. CDR1 GTSNPN and CDR2 SVGIG come from the germline V gene (reference sequence). CDR3 bases: TGTGCCTGGAGCCAAGGGGGCGGTGGGCAGGGCAACACTGAAGCTTTCTTT. Translated: CAWSQGGGGQGNTEAFF.

The sample holds a few counts of this clone. J is TRBJ2-5 and V is TRBV27; maybe TRBD2 (7 bases). CDR1 and CDR2 (germline): MNHEY, SMNVEV (reference sequence). V dropped 8 bases and J dropped 5 bases, with 18 bases sitting between them. The CDR3 contains 14 residues. DNA for the CDR3: TGTGCCAGCGGCTGGAGGGGGGGTAGGGAGACCCAGTACTTC. Amino acid sequence: CASGWRGGRETQYF.

The chain recombines TRBV6-6 with TRBJ1-2, with 7 positions matching TRBD1. Germline loops: CDR1 MNHNY, CDR2 SVGAGI (reference sequence). V dropped 2 bases and J dropped 5; count of bases not matched to a gene: 11. This CDR3 comprises 16 residues. CDR3 sequence (DNA): TGTGCCAGCAGTTACCCGCAGGGGGAGTTTCCTTATGGCTACACCTTC. Amino acid sequence: CASSYPQGEFPYGYTF.

The gene calls are TRBV6-1 and TRBJ1-2; D may be TRBD1 (5 bases). From germline, CDR1 is MNHNS and CDR2 SASEGT. V lost 3 bases to trimming and J lost 4 bases, with 6 bases between them. This CDR3 has 12 amino acids. CDR3 coding DNA: TGTGCCAGCAGTGAGGGGGGCTATGGCTACACCTTC. This codes for CASSEGGYGYTF.

There are a few counts of this clone. This chain uses TRBV7-3 with TRBJ2-5, with 10 bases aligning to TRBD2. V shed 6 bases, J shed 2 bases, and the junction held 3 bases outside the gene matches. This CDR3 is built from 14 residues. Looked up from germline, CDR1 is SGHTA and CDR2 is FQGTGA. For the CDR3, the DNA is TGTGCCAGCAGACGGACTAGCGGACAAGAGACCCAGTACTTC. It yields the protein CASRRTSGQETQYF. Supplemented by reference TRBV7-3 and TRBJ2-5, the full variable domain reads GAGVSQTPSNKVTEKGKYVELRCDPISGHTALYWYRQSLGQGPEFLIYFQGTGAADDSGLPNDRFFAVRPEGSVSTLKIQRTERGDSAVYLCASRRTSGQETQYFGPGTRLLVL.

The chain employs TRBV29-1 and TRBJ1-3; D is uncertain. The germline V and J ends were trimmed by 7 bases and 4 bases, with 17 bases remaining between them. There are 14 residues in the CDR3. Germline V gene data show CDR1 as SQVTM and CDR2 as ANQGSEA. The CDR3 region is CSAHGPPGGNTIYF. DNA for the CDR3: TGCAGCGCCCACGGCCCTCCGGGGGGAAACACCATATATTTT.

A note on this clone: This specimen includes other DNA sequences encoding the same CDR3. V usage is TRBV9 and J usage is TRBJ1-1, with D unclear. CDR3 size: 13 residues. The ends were cut back, 0 bases at V and 4 bases at J, with 7 bases in the middle. Germline CDR1 reads SGDLS; CDR2 reads YYNGEE. CDR3 sequence reads: CASSVATGTEAFF. The CDR3 DNA follows: TGTGCCAGCAGCGTAGCGACGGGCACTGAAGCTTTCTTT.

The chain has TRBV9 and TRBJ2-1, with TRBD2 matching over 11 bases. CDR1 and CDR2 (germline): SGDLS, YYNGEE. The CDR3 has 15 residues. V lost 2 bases to trimming and J lost 9 bases; unmatched junction nucleotides: 7. The CDR3 coding sequence is TGTGCCAGCAGCGTGGGACTAGCGGCGCTCGGTGAGCAGTTCTTC. Protein sequence: CASSVGLAALGEQFF.